This T cell receptor beta chain appears in the sequencing data of a study of shared clonotypes between healthy human individuals. This clone appeared a single time. The CDR3 runs to 12 residues. The germline V and J ends were trimmed by 7 bases and 4 bases, with 11 bases remaining between them. CDR1 is SQVTM and CDR2 is ANQGSEA in the germline V gene. Profiling relied on immunoSEQ multiplex PCR, and the TCRdb table lists in-frame clones only, not all of them. The table records more than 500,000 clones, approximately 95% of them present only once. Sequencing was carried out using naive CD4+ T cells sorted from blood. Subset: CD45RA+ positively selected. This chain links TRBV29-1 with TRBJ1-5; D is uncertain. The source is a woman aged 30 to 39 in good health. The CDR3 reads CSASAGNQPQHF. In nucleotides, the CDR3 is TGCAGCGCGTCCGCGGGGAATCAGCCCCAGCATTTT.